This TCR beta chain was obtained from a study of T cell repertoires in cytomegalovirus infection. Across the study: Matching HLA type, along with CMV infection, was indicated by public TCR beta signatures. Study-wide findings and caveats: Carriers of CMV plus the relevant HLA were identified by cumulative public TCR beta family frequency. The study found HLA-C-restricted CMV-specific TCR beta clonotypes dominating the ex vivo response.

The CDR3 length is 14 residues. V lost 10 bases and J 1 base, leaving 16 bases between the germline ends. Only a few counts were recorded for this clonotype. No antigen is known for it. One entry per CDR3 protein, called by TCRdb with MiXCR from the reads. The sample records approximately 300,000 distinct CDR3 sequences, approximately 25% being singletons. The chain couples TRBV12-3 or TRBV12-4 to TRBJ1-1; tentatively, D is TRBD1 (6 bases). The sequenced sample was cultured PBMCs, obtained from culture after CMV antigen stimulation. The TCR sequence derives from a human donor in good health (CMV status not recorded). Some clones in this sample may be carry-over from other donors' samples. The CDR3 here is CATSPGAGNTEAFF. CDR3 sequence (DNA): TGTGCCACGTCTCCGGGGGCGGGGAACACTGAAGCTTTCTTT.